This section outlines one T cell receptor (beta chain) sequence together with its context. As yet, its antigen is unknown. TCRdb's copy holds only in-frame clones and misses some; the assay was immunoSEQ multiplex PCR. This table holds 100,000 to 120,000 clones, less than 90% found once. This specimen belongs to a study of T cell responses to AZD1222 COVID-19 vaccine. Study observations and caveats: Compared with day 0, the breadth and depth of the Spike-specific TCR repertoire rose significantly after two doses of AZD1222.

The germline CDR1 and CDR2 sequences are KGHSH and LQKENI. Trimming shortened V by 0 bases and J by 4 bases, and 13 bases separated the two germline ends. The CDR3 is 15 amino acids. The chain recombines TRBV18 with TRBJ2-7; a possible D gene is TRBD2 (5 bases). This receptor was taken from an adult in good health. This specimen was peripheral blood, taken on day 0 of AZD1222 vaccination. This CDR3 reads CASSPPLGLAYEQYF. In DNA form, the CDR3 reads TGTGCCAGCTCACCACCGTTGGGTCTAGCTTACGAGCAGTACTTC.